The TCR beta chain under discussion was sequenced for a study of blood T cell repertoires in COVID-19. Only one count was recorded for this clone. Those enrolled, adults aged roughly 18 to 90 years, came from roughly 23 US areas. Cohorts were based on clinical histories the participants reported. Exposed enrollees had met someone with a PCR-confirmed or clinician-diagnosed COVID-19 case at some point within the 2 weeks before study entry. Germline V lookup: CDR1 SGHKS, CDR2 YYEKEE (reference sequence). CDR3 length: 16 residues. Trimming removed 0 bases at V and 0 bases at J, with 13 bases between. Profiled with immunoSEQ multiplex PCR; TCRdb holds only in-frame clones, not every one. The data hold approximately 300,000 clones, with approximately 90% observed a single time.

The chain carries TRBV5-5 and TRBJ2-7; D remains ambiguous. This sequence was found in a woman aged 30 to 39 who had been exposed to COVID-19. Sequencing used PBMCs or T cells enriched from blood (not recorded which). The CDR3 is CASSLDRRGSSYEQYF. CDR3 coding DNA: TGTGCCAGCAGCTTGGATCGTCGCGGTTCCTCCTACGAGCAGTACTTC.